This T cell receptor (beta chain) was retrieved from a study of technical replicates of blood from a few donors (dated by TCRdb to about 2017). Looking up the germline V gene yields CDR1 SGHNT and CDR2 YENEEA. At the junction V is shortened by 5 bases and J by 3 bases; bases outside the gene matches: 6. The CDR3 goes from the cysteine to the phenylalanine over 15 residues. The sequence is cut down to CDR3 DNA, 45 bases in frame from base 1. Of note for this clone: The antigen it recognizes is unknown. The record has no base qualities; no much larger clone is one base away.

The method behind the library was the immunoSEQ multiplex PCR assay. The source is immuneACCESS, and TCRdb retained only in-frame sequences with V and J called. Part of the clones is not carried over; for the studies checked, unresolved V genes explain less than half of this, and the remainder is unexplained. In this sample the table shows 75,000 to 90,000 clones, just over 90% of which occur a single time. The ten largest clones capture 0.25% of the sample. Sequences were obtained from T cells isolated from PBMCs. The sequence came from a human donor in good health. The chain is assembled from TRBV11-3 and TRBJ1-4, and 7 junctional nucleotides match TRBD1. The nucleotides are TGTGCCAGCAGCGAACCCGGGACAGCTAATGAAAAACTGTTTTTT. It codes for CASSEPGTANEKLFF. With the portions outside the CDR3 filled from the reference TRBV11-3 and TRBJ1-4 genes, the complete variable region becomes EAGVVQSPRYKIIEKKQPVAFWCNPISGHNTLYWYLQNLGQGPELLIRYENEEAVDDSQLPKDRFSAERLKGVDSTLKIQPAELGDSAVYLCASSEPGTANEKLFFGSGTQLSVL.